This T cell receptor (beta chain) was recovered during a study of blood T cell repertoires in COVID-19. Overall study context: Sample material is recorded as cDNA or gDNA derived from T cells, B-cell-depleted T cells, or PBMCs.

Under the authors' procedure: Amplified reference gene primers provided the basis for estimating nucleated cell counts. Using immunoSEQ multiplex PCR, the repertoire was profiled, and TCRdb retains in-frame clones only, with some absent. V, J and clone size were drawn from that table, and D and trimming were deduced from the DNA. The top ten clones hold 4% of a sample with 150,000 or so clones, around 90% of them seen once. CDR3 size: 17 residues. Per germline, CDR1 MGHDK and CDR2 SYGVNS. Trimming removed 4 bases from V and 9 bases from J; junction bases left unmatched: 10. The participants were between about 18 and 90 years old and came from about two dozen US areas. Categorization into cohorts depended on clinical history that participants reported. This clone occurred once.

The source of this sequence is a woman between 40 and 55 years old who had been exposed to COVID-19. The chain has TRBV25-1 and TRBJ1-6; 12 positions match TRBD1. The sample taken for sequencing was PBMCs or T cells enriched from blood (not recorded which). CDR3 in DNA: TGTGCCAGCAGTGCTAACCCGGGACAGGGGGCAGGTTCACCCCTCCACTTT. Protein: CASSANPGQGAGSPLHF.